This T cell receptor (beta chain) came from a study of shared clonotypes between healthy human individuals (TCRdb year 2020). For the wider study: A couple of women and three men aged 18 to 49 years were included in the cohort. Leukapheresis yielded between about 0.94 and 8.9 billion PBMCs per donor. Different laboratories and diverse techniques were used to prepare libraries and sequence TCR repertoires, to increase sequencing depth and limit assay-specific biases. Blood TCR repertoires of a handful of healthy adults were deeply sequenced to estimate repertoire size and the extent of clonotype sharing between individuals.

Using the deep immunoSEQ assay, multiplex PCR amplified TCR CDR3 regions from genomic DNA. Genomic DNA extracted from each cell subset was distributed evenly over all wells of several immunoSEQ 96-well plates, and each plate served as one replicate. For unsorted PBMC, roughly 330 ng genomic DNA, equal to 25,000 to 35,000 T cell genomes, was loaded into each replicate PCR. Ten immunoSEQ deep assay plates were used to sequence the unsorted PBMC genomic DNA. The purified libraries were quantified using a Qubit 3.0 fluorometer, sized with a Bioanalyzer 2100, and then quantified again using the KAPA Library Quantification kit. Each immunoSEQ 96-well plate was sequenced on its own single-read 150-cycle Illumina NextSeq 550 flow cell. Per the source publication's procedure: Because only junctional sequences without quality scores were contained in the immunoSEQ output, filtering matching that applied to full-length reads could not be performed. Sequences were annotated with PyIR, a Python wrapper for IgBLAST v1.9, using IMGT germline references to assign V/J genes and CDR3. Reads with weak V/J assignments (E-value above 1e-6), missing CDR3, stop codons, out-of-frame junctions, or ambiguous translated residues were removed. A V3J clonotype was defined by an identical inferred V gene, J gene, and CDR3 amino acid sequence. To compute the percentage overlap between repertoires, the number of shared unique clonotypes was divided by the size of the smaller repertoire. Richness of each repertoire was evaluated using RTK rarefaction, the Chao1 estimator, and Recon v2.1 estimates of unobserved clonotypes. TCRdb stores this immuneACCESS table with in-frame sequences only. Part of the clones is absent; in the studies checked, under half of the shortfall reflects unresolved V genes, and no reason is known for the rest. V and J calls plus clone size are reproduced from that table; the DNA served to infer D and trimming. The sample records approximately 480,000 clones, 60% to 80% of which are singletons. The top ten clones comprise under 15% of the sample.

On the study overall, not on this receptor specifically: Based on pairwise subsampling, the degree of clonotype sharing among donors was expected to be affected by sequencing depth. The small number of donors limited the genetic and exposure-history diversity represented. Sampling was limited to blood, and TCR repertoires in tissue likely differ from TCR repertoires in blood.

A remark on this clone: The specificity of this receptor is unknown. No much larger clone exists at a distance of one base, and base qualities are not known.

The donors were healthy, HIV-negative adults who had no recently reported acute infections or vaccinations. Only Caucasian adults living in Nashville, Tennessee, USA were represented among the donors. For unsorted samples, 100 million or so PBMCs were counted, and genomic DNA was extracted using the QIAamp DNA Blood Mini kit. After blood collection by leukapheresis, PBMCs were isolated using Ficoll-Histopaque density gradient centrifugation and then cryopreserved in the vapor phase of liquid nitrogen. V and J are trimmed by 2 bases and 2 bases, and the gene matches miss 5 bases of the junction. Counted from cysteine to phenylalanine, this CDR3 has 17 amino acids. Only the CDR3 DNA stays, 51 bases, in frame from base 1. The germline V gene encodes CDR1 SGHTA and CDR2 FQGNSA.

This receptor was obtained from a woman between 40 and 50 years old in good health. Some clones in this sample may be carry-over from other donors' samples. The sample comprised PBMCs. The sequence links TRBV7-2 to TRBJ2-3; TRBD2 fits 12 bases in the junction. The CDR3 reads as follows: CASSLRRLAGATDTQYF. The nucleotide sequence reads TGTGCCAGCAGCTTAAGGCGACTAGCGGGGGCCACAGATACGCAGTATTTT.